These T cell receptor beta chains were read from a single sample in a study of cytomegalovirus exposure and HLA in healthy donors. Clones were sequenced by immunoSEQ multiplex PCR, and TCRdb holds only the in-frame ones, with some missing. In total, the table holds tens of thousands of clones. The source material was PBMCs. These TCRs come from a man aged 50-59 years in good health and CMV-seronegative. Both conserved end residues are part of each CDR3.

TRBV6-5,TRBJ1-5,CASSYPQRSNQPQHF
TRBV6-1,TRBJ1-5,CASSPDRGEPQHF
TRBV5-1,TRBJ1-1,CASSLMTGETEAFF
TRBV6-1,TRBJ2-7,CASRAGTPTYEQYF
TRBV7-2,TRBJ1-1,CASSTQPGQNTEAFF
TRBV5-1,TRBJ2-1,CASSLGGGGYNEQFF
TRBV5-1,TRBJ1-2,CASSLPPVTGVYGYTF
TRBV4-3,TRBJ1-2,CASSPTGYYGYTF
TRBV11-1,TRBJ2-2,CASSSTSGGDTGELFF
TRBV4-1,TRBJ1-2,CASSQGTEVYTF
TRBV2,TRBJ2-5,CAVEGVGETQYF
TRBV28,TRBJ1-2,CASSLVQGAISRYGYTF
TRBV4-1,TRBJ2-1,CASSSLAGGDNEQFF
TRBV28,TRBJ1-1,CASSPGGWGKGLTEAFF
TRBV10-3,TRBJ1-3,CAISTGQGYNTIYF